This entry lists 20 T cell receptor beta chains sequenced from one sample in a study of beta chain features in type 1 diabetes. Reverse transcribing all isolated RNA meant expressed TCRB transcripts were sequenced. Here immunoSEQ multiplex PCR was the method, and the copy in TCRdb shows in-frame clones only, minus some. Found here are 430,000 or so clones, around 10% of them singletons; the top ten hold about 0.042%. Sequenced material: naive CD4+ T cells from blood. The source is a woman aged 18 to 35 in good health.

This chain uses TRBV11-2 with TRBJ1-1; D is perhaps TRBD1 (6 bases). The CDR3 consists of 13 residues. Looked up from germline, CDR1 is SGHAT and CDR2 is FQNNGV. Trimming removed 5 bases from V and 10 bases from J, with 17 bases in between. CDR3 sequence reads: CASSVPGTSGAFF. The CDR3 bases are TGTGCCAGCAGCGTACCCGGGACAAGCGGAGCTTTCTTT.

There are a few counts of this clone. This sequence joins TRBV28 and TRBJ1-3; D uncertain. The V and J ends lost 7 bases and 3 bases respectively, with 19 bases between them. Germline CDR1 reads MDHEN; CDR2 reads SYDVKM. This CDR3 is 16 amino acids long. CDR3 loop: CASTRSVGVSGNTIYF. CDR3 bases: TGTGCCAGCACCCGCTCGGTCGGGGTTAGTGGAAACACCATATATTTT.

The V call is TRBV5-1, the J call TRBJ2-1; 12 bases match TRBD2. CDR1 SGHRS and CDR2 YFSETQ come from the germline V gene. This CDR3 has 15 amino acids. V shed 3 bases, J shed 7 bases, and the junction held 5 bases outside the gene matches. CDR3 amino acids: CASSSSGRAGNEQFF. Here the CDR3 DNA reads TGCGCCAGCAGCTCTAGCGGGAGGGCCGGGAATGAGCAGTTCTTC.

This clone occurred a few times. This chain joins TRBV12-5 and TRBJ2-3; tentatively, D is TRBD1 (6 bases). Germline V gene data show CDR1 as LGHNT and CDR2 as FRNRAP. The CDR3 has 15 residues. V lost 7 bases to trimming and J lost 3 bases, with 17 bases between them. The CDR3 sequence: CASAQSRGETDTQYF. CDR3 DNA sequence: TGTGCTAGTGCACAAAGCAGGGGCGAGACAGATACGCAGTATTTT.

In this sample, this clone turned up a few times. The chain links TRBV7-2 to TRBJ2-2, with D unresolved. The CDR3 sequence is 17 residues long. V was pared by 5 bases and J by 1 base, with 17 bases between. The germline gives CDR1 SGHTA, CDR2 FQGNSA. CDR3 protein: CASSAPTAHMNTGELFF. The DNA of the CDR3 is TGTGCCAGCAGCGCACCGACTGCGCATATGAACACCGGGGAGCTGTTTTTT. The variable domain in full, completed from reference TRBV7-2 and TRBJ2-2, reads GAGVSQSPSNKVTEKGKDVELRCDPISGHTALYWYRQSLGQGLEFLIYFQGNSAPDKSGLPSDRFSAERTGGSVSTLTIQRTQQEDSAVYLCASSAPTAHMNTGELFFGEGSRLTVL.

The rearrangement links TRBV25-1 to TRBJ2-2; tentatively, D is TRBD1 (8 bases). Germline lookup yields CDR1 MGHDK and CDR2 SYGVNS. V lost 5 bases, J lost 7 bases, and 20 bases lay in between. The CDR3 spans 16 residues. The CDR3 nucleotides read TGTGCCAGCAGTCTGGCAGGCACAGGGGGGGACGGGGAGCTGTTTTTT. Amino acid sequence: CASSLAGTGGDGELFF.

This clone was counted only a few times. The genes are TRBV18 and TRBJ2-1; no firm D call. CDR3 length: 15 amino acids. V lost 6 bases and J lost 1, with 13 bases in between. Germline CDR1 KGHSH, CDR2 LQKENI. The CDR3 region is CASSPRTRSYNEQFF. In DNA form, the CDR3 reads TGTGCCAGCTCCCCGCGGACCAGATCCTACAATGAGCAGTTCTTC.

This clone was counted between two and nine times. V and J are TRBV4-2 and TRBJ1-1; D perhaps matches TRBD1 (6 bases). V was clipped by 4 bases and J by 4 bases, with 16 bases between them. Germline CDR1 is LGHNA and CDR2 is YNFKEQ. The CDR3 consists of 15 residues. In DNA, the CDR3 is TGTGCCAGCAGCCTGACAGGCGCCGAAAGCACTGAAGCTTTCTTT. As protein: CASSLTGAESTEAFF.

The chain has TRBV5-1 and TRBJ2-3, with a tentative D call TRBD1 (5 bases). CDR1 SGHRS and CDR2 YFSETQ come from the germline V gene. V was clipped by 2 bases and J by 4 bases, with 11 bases between them. CDR3 length: 14 amino acids. CDR3 bases: TGCGCCAGCAGCTTTGGTGGGGCGGCAGATACGCAGTATTTT. It encodes CASSFGGAADTQYF.

The chain combines TRBV11-3 with TRBJ2-4; the match to TRBD1 covers 8 bases. With 6 bases clipped from V and 6 bases from J, the junction kept 4 bases outside the gene matches. The germline CDR1 and CDR2 sequences are SGHNT and YENEEA. The CDR3 has 13 residues. The CDR3 reads CASRLTGGNIQYF. CDR3 in DNA: TGTGCCAGCAGACTAACAGGGGGAAACATTCAGTACTTC.

This clone was counted between two and nine times. The rearrangement uses TRBV10-3 and TRBJ1-1, with 9 nucleotides matching TRBD1. CDR1 and CDR2 (germline): ENHRY, SYGVKD. Trimming cost V 4 bases and J 5 bases; bases outside gene matches: 5. The CDR3 covers 14 residues. CDR3 residues: CAISGDRVVTEAFF. Here the CDR3 DNA reads TGTGCCATCAGTGGGGACAGGGTCGTGACTGAAGCTTTCTTT.

This clone was picked up a small number of times. The chain employs TRBV30 and TRBJ2-7; D is tentatively TRBD1 or TRBD2 (5 bases each). V was clipped by 5 bases and J by 0 bases, with 8 bases between them. The germline V gene has CDR1 GTSNPN and CDR2 SVGIG (reference sequence). The CDR3 has 12 residues. The CDR3 bases are TGTGCCTGGGGGGACGGCTCCTACGAGCAGTACTTC. Its protein product is CAWGDGSYEQYF.

The chain is built from TRBV18 and TRBJ2-1; 12 positions agree with TRBD2. The CDR3 is 16 amino acids. Germline assignment: CDR1 KGHSH and CDR2 LQKENI. V shed 2 bases and J 2 bases; nucleotides not matched to a gene: 1. CDR3 DNA: TGTGCCAGCTCACCAGGACTAGCGGGACCCTACAATGAGCAGTTCTTC. It encodes CASSPGLAGPYNEQFF.

The sample holds a few counts of this clone. The J gene is TRBJ2-3, the V gene TRBV18, with a possible D match to TRBD2 (6 bases). The CDR3 length is 16 residues. Germline V gene lookup returns CDR1 KGHSH and CDR2 LQKENI. V was trimmed by 3 bases and J by 1 base, leaving 14 bases between them. In nucleotides, the CDR3 is TGTGCCAGCTCACCCTTGGAGTCTAGCGGCACAGATACGCAGTATTTT. This gives the protein CASSPLESSGTDTQYF.

This chain joins TRBV9 and TRBJ2-1; tentatively, D is TRBD2 (5 bases). The CDR3 is 16 residues long. With 0 bases removed from V and 7 bases from J, the gap between germline ends came to 17 bases. The germline CDR1 and CDR2 sequences are SGDLS and YYNGEE. This CDR3 is CASSVAGLSVGNEQFF. The CDR3 DNA is TGTGCCAGCAGCGTAGCCGGACTTAGCGTAGGGAATGAGCAGTTCTTC.

This chain connects TRBV5-8 to TRBJ2-7, with a tentative D call TRBD2 (6 bases). The germline V gene encodes CDR1 SGHTS and CDR2 YDEGEE. The length of the CDR3 is 14 residues. V shed 3 bases and J shed 0 bases, with 10 bases lying between them. This chain's CDR3 is CASSSRTNSYEQYV. The DNA for the CDR3 is TGTGCCAGCAGCTCCAGGACTAACTCCTACGAGCAGTACGTC.

This clone occurred a few times. The rearrangement uses TRBV7-9 and TRBJ2-7; TRBD1 might be the D (6 bases). Trimming shortened V by 5 bases and J by 6 bases, and 14 bases separated the two germline ends. The CDR3 has 13 amino acids. The germline gives CDR1 SEHNR, CDR2 FQNEAQ (reference sequence). The CDR3 protein is CASSRIGTPEQYV. For the CDR3, the DNA is TGTGCCAGCAGCCGTATCGGGACACCCGAGCAGTACGTC.

CDR3 nucleotides: TGTGCCAGCAGTCCTCGTATGCTGGCTAGCTCCTACAATGAGCAGTTCTTC. Translation: CASSPRMLASSYNEQFF. V is TRBV27 and J is TRBJ2-1, with D unclear. This CDR3 region has 17 residues. CDR1 is MNHEY, CDR2 SMNVEV, per germline (reference sequence). V was shortened by 5 bases and J by 0 bases, with 17 bases between the two germline ends.

With regard to this clone: Other DNA sequences in this specimen translate into the identical CDR3. The chain uses TRBV20-1 and TRBJ2-5; unclear D gene. Germline lookup yields CDR1 DFQATT and CDR2 SNEGSKA (reference sequence). The ends were cut back, 6 bases at V and 2 bases at J, with 4 bases in the middle. The CDR3 spans 10 residues. The CDR3 nucleotides are TGCAGTGCCATTCAAGAGACCCAGTACTTC. It translates to CSAIQETQYF.

The genes are TRBV4-3 and TRBJ2-5, with D possibly TRBD1 on 5 matching bases. Germline V CDR1 and CDR2: LGHNA, YSLEER. There are 14 residues in the CDR3. V dropped 3 bases and J dropped 0 bases, with 8 bases sitting between them. Written as DNA, the CDR3 is TGCGCCAGCAGCCACCTGACAGACCAAGAGACCCAGTACTTC. Protein product: CASSHLTDQETQYF.